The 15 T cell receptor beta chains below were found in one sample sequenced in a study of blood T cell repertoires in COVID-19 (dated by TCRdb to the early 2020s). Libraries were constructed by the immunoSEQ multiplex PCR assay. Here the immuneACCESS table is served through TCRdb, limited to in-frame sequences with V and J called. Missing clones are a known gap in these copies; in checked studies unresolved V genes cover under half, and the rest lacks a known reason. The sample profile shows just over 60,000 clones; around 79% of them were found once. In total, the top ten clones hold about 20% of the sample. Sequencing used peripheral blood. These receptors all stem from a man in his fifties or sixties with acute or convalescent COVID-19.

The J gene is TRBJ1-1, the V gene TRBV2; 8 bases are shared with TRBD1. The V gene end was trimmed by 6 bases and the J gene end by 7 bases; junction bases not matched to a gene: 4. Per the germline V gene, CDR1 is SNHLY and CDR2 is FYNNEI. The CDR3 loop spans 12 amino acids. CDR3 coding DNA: TGTGCCAGCAGCGGACAGGGCGATGAAGCTTTCTTT. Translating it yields CASSGQGDEAFF.

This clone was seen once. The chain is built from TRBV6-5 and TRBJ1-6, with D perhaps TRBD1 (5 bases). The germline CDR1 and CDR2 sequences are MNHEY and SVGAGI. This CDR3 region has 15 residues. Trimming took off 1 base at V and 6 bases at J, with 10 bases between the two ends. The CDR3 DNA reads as TGTGCCAGCAGTTACTTGGGGGGGATTAATTCACCCCTCCACTTT. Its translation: CASSYLGGINSPLHF.

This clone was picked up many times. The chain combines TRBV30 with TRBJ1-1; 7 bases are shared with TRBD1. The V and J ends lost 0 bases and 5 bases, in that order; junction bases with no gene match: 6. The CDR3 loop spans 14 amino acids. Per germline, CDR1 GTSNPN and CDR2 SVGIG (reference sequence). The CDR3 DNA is TGTGCCTGGAGTGTAACAGGGGCCTTAACTGAAGCTTTCTTT. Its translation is CAWSVTGALTEAFF.

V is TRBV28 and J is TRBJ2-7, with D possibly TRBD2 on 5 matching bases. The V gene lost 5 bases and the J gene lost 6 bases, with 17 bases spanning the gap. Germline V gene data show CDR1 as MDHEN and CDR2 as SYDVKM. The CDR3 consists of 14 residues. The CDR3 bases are TGTGCCAGCAGTCAACTGGTCAGGACTGCCGAGCAGTACTTC. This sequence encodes CASSQLVRTAEQYF.

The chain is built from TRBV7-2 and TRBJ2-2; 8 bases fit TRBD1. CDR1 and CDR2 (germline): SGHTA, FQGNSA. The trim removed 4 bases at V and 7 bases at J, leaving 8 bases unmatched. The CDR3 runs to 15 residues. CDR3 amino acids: CASSSDRGRNGELFF. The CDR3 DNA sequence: TGTGCCAGCAGCTCCGACAGGGGTCGGAACGGGGAGCTGTTTTTT.

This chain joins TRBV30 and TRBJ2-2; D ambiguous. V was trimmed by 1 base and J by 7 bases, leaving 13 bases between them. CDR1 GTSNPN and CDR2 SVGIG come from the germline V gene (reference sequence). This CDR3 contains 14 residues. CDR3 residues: CAWSDRRYSGELFF. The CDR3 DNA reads TGTGCCTGGAGTGATCGGCGGTATAGCGGGGAGCTGTTTTTT.

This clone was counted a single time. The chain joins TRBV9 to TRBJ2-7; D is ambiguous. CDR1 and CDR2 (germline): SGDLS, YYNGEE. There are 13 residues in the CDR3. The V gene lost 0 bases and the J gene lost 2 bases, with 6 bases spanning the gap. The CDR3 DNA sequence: TGTGCCAGCAGCGTAGACGAGGCCTACGAGCAGTACTTC. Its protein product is CASSVDEAYEQYF.

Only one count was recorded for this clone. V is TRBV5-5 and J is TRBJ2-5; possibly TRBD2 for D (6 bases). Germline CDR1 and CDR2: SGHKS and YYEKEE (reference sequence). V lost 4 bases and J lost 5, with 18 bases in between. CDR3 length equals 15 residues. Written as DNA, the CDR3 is TGTGCCAGCAGCCCCCCTATAGGTGGGGGGGAGACCCAGTACTTC. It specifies CASSPPIGGGETQYF.

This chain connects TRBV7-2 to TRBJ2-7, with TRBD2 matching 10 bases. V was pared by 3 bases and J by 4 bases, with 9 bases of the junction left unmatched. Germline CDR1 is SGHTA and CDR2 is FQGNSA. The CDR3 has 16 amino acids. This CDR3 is CASSFTQREGTYEQYF. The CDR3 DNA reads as TGTGCCAGCAGCTTTACCCAGCGGGAGGGCACTTACGAGCAGTACTTC.

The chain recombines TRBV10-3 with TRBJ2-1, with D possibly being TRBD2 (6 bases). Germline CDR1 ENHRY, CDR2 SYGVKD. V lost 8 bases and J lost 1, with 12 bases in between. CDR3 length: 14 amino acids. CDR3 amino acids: CAISTGGSYNEQFF. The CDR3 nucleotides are TGTGCCATCTCAACTGGGGGGTCCTACAATGAGCAGTTCTTC.

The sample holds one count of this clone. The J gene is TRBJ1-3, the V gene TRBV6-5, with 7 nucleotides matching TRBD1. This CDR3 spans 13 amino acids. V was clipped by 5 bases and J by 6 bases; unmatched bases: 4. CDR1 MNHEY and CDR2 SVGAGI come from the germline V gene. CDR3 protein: CASSRGQENTIYF. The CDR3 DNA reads TGTGCCAGCAGTCGAGGACAGGAAAACACCATATATTTT.

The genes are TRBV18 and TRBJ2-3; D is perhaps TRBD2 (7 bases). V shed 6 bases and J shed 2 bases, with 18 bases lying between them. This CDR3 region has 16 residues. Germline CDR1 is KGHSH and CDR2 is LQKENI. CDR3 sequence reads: CASSPSGGLNTDTQYF. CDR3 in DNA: TGTGCCAGCTCCCCATCCGGGGGGCTGAACACAGATACGCAGTATTTT.

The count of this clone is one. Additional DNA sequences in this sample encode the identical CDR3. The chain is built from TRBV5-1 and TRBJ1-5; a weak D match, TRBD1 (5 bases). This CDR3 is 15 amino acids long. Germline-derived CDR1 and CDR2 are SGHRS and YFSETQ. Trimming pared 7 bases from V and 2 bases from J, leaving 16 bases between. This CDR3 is CASSRGVGGNQPQHF. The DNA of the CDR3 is TGCGCCAGCTCGCGGGGGGTGGGGGGCAATCAGCCCCAGCATTTT.

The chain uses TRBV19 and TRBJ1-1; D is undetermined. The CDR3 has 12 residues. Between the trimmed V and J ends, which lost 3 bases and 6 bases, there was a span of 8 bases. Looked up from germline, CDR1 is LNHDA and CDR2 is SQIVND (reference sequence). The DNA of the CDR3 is TGTGCCAGTAGTATTCGGTCGGCTGAAGCTTTCTTT. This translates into CASSIRSAEAFF.

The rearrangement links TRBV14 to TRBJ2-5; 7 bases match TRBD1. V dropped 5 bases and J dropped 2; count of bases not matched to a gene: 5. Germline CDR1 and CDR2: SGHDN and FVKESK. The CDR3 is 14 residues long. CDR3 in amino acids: CASSKDRNQETQYF. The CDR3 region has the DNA TGTGCCAGCAGCAAGGACAGGAATCAAGAGACCCAGTACTTC.